A selection of T cell receptor beta chains follows, all from one sample in a study of cytomegalovirus exposure and HLA in healthy donors. TCRdb keeps only in-frame clones here, not all; method: immunoSEQ multiplex PCR. In the table there are 150,000 or so clones, about three quarters of which are singletons. The specimen sequenced was PBMCs. All receptors come from a woman between 45 and 60 years old in good health and CMV-seropositive. Both conserved end residues are part of each CDR3. D genes are given only for firm matches. A row's size may be missing; if present it is once, few, many or a size class.

NA	TRBV9	TRBJ2-7	NA	TGTGCCAGCAGCGAAACAGGGTTGGCCTACGAGCAGTACTTC	CASSETGLAYEQYF
NA	TRBV29-1	TRBJ2-1	NA	TGCAGCGCCCCAATAAACTACTGGGATGAGCAGTTCTTC	CSAPINYWDEQFF
TRBD1	TRBV4-3	TRBJ2-2	NA	TGCGCCAGCAAAACGGGACAGGGGTCATACGGGGAGCTGTTTTTT	CASKTGQGSYGELFF
TRBD1	TRBV10-3	TRBJ1-1	NA	TGTGCCATCAGTGGGACAGGGGGTGAAGCTTTCTTT	CAISGTGGEAFF
NA	TRBV5-6	TRBJ2-2	NA	TGTGCCAGCAGCTTGAACCCTGGAGCGAGCACCGGGGAGCTGTTTTTT	CASSLNPGASTGELFF
TRBD1	TRBV7-2	TRBJ2-7	NA	TGTGCCAGCAGCCGGGACAGGAGCTCCTACGAGCAGTACTTC	CASSRDRSSYEQYF
TRBD1	TRBV4-2	TRBJ2-1	NA	TGTGCCAGCAGCCAAGACACAGGGGTTGGTGAGCAGTTCTTC	CASSQDTGVGEQFF
TRBD1	TRBV10-2	TRBJ1-3	NA	TGCGCCAGCAGTGATGGGGACAGGGCTGGAAACACCATATATTTT	CASSDGDRAGNTIYF
TRBD2	TRBV5-6	TRBJ2-1	few	TGTGCCAGCAGCTTGGCCGGGCTAGCGGGAGGGGGTTCCAATGAGCAGTTCTTC	CASSLAGLAGGGSNEQFF
NA	TRBV5-5	TRBJ1-2	once	TGTGCCAGCAGCTTGGAAGCGGGCGGGACGGGCTACACCTTC	CASSLEAGGTGYTF
NA	TRBV9	TRBJ1-2	NA	TGTGCCAGCAGCCAATTGGGGGGGGATGAGATCTTC	CASSQLGGDEIF
TRBD2	TRBV10-1	TRBJ2-3	NA	TGCGCCAGCCTTAGCCTTTTAGCGGGGGGGCCTGATACGCAGTATTTT	CASLSLLAGGPDTQYF
NA	TRBV7-9	TRBJ2-2	NA	TGTGCCAGCAGCTTCCGACAGGTCCCCGGGGAGCTGTTTTTT	CASSFRQVPGELFF
NA	TRBV20-1	TRBJ2-3	NA	TGCAGTGCTGAGCCCGGGGATACGCAGTATTTT	CSAEPGDTQYF
NA	TRBV11-3	TRBJ2-1	NA	TGTGCCAGCAGCTTAAGAACAGGCAACTCCTACAATGAGCAGTTCTTC	CASSLRTGNSYNEQFF
NA	TRBV2	TRBJ2-3	NA	TGTGCCGACAACGACATCTCCACCCCCACAGATACGCAGTATTTT	CADNDISTPTDTQYF
TRBD1	TRBV13	TRBJ1-1	few	TGTGCCAGCAGCTTAACGGGTATCCAGGGGGCAGCGAACACTGAAGCTTTCTTT	CASSLTGIQGAANTEAFF
TRBD1	TRBV7-2	TRBJ2-5	NA	TGTGCCAGCAGCTTAGCCCGCCGTTTGGACAGGGTCAGAGGAGAGACCCAGTACTTC	CASSLARRLDRVRGETQYF
TRBD1	TRBV9	TRBJ2-2	few	TGTGCCAGCAGCGTAGACTTGTTTGTAGAGGGGGCGACGAGCACCGGGGAGCTGTTTTTT	CASSVDLFVEGATSTGELFF
TRBD1	TRBV5-6	TRBJ2-1	NA	TGTGCCAGCAGCTTACAGGGGCCTGACTACAATGAGCAGTTCTTC	CASSLQGPDYNEQFF
NA	TRBV11-2	TRBJ1-1	NA	TGTGCCAGCAGCCATAGGGTGGGTGGGAGGGGGACGAACACTGAAGCTTTCTTT	CASSHRVGGRGTNTEAFF
NA	TRBV19	TRBJ2-2	NA	TGTGCCAGCGCCCCGCACGGGAACACCGGGGAGCTGTTTTTT	CASAPHGNTGELFF
NA	TRBV29-1	TRBJ2-7	NA	TGCAGCGCCCAGGGGCTTAATCCCTACGAGCAGTACTTC	CSAQGLNPYEQYF
NA	TRBV18	TRBJ1-1	NA	TGTGCCAGCTCACCTACTACAGGGTTCACTGAAGCTTTCTTT	CASSPTTGFTEAFF
TRBD1	TRBV19	TRBJ2-1	NA	TGTGCCAGTAGTATCGGACAGGGGGCAGCGGGCAAGCAGTTCTTC	CASSIGQGAAGKQFF
NA	TRBV11-2	TRBJ2-7	NA	TGTGCCAGCAGCTTAGGCGTAGACAGCAAATCCGACGAGCAGTACTTC	CASSLGVDSKSDEQYF
NA	TRBV18	TRBJ1-1	NA	TGTGCCAGCTCAGTCACAGGGAACACTGAAGCTTTCTTT	CASSVTGNTEAFF
NA	TRBV7-2	TRBJ2-7	NA	TGTGCCAGCAGCCAAGTGCCGGGGGGCTCTGCCGAGCAGTACTTC	CASSQVPGGSAEQYF
TRBD2	TRBV13	TRBJ2-1	NA	TGTGCCAGCAGCCTAGTTACTAGCGGGAGGGATCCCAATGAGCAGTTCTTC	CASSLVTSGRDPNEQFF
TRBD2	TRBV6-5	TRBJ2-7	NA	TGTGCCAGCAGGTTACTAGCGGGAGGGCCTGAGAACTTC	CASRLLAGGPENF
TRBD2	TRBV7-9	TRBJ2-5	NA	TGTGCCAGCAGCTCCCGACTAGCGGGAAAAGAGACCCAGTACTTC	CASSSRLAGKETQYF
NA	TRBV7-2	TRBJ2-6	NA	TGTGCCAGCAGCCCTTCTTGGCCATCTGGGGCCAACGTCCTGACTTTC	CASSPSWPSGANVLTF
NA	TRBV5-4	TRBJ1-1	few	TGTGCCAGCAGCTCGGGAGGGGGATCGAGGGGCCGCCGCACTGAAGCTTTCTTT	CASSSGGGSRGRRTEAFF
NA	TRBV5-1	TRBJ2-2	NA	TGCGCCAGCAGCTTGGCGGGAGATAACACCGGGGAGCTGTTTTTT	CASSLAGDNTGELFF
TRBD1	TRBV27	TRBJ1-2	NA	TGTGCCAGCAGTTTTAAGGGTGGACCGGGACAGGGGAATGGCTACACCTTC	CASSFKGGPGQGNGYTF
NA	TRBV6-1	TRBJ1-6	NA	TGTGCCGGCAGTGAAATAACAGGTGGATTCGGATCCCTCCACTTT	CAGSEITGGFGSLHF
NA	TRBV2	TRBJ1-1	NA	TGTGCCAGCAGTGAAACAGCGAACACTGAAGCTTTCTTT	CASSETANTEAFF
NA	TRBV7-2	TRBJ2-6	once	TGTGCCAGCAGAGTTTCTGGGGCCAACGGCCTGACTTTC	CASRVSGANGLTF
NA	TRBV30	TRBJ2-1	NA	TGTGCCTGGAACAGTGGGGGCGATGAGCAGTTCTTC	CAWNSGGDEQFF
NA	TRBV5-4	TRBJ2-6	NA	TGTGCCAGCAGCCCGGGACTTCCCAGCTCTGGGGCCAACGTCCTGACTTTC	CASSPGLPSSGANVLTF
NA	TRBV6-6	TRBJ1-2	NA	TGTGCCAGCACCTACGTGGGGGGAAATGGCTACACCTTC	CASTYVGGNGYTF
TRBD1	TRBV9	TRBJ2-1	NA	TGTGCCAGCAGTGGACAGGGGGGAAGTTCCTACAATGAGCAGTTCTTC	CASSGQGGSSYNEQFF
NA	TRBV29-1	TRBJ2-3	NA	TGCAGCGTTGGCCAGGGTAGCACAGATACGCAGTATTTT	CSVGQGSTDTQYF
TRBD1	TRBV9	TRBJ2-5	NA	TGTGCCAGCAGCGTAGACAGGGGAGAAGAGACCCAGTACTTC	CASSVDRGEETQYF
NA	TRBV5-1	TRBJ1-1	NA	TGCGCCAGCGGGCTGGAGGGAAGAGGTACTGAAGCTTTCTTT	CASGLEGRGTEAFF
NA	TRBV30	TRBJ1-2	NA	TGTGCCGGGGAGGATAACTATGGCTACACCTTC	CAGEDNYGYTF
TRBD2	TRBV19	TRBJ2-5	few	TGTGCCAGTAGTTCGATAGGGGAGGGTCAAGAGACCCAGTACTTC	CASSSIGEGQETQYF
NA	TRBV4-3	TRBJ2-2	NA	TGCGCCAGCAGCCAACCTAAAGGAGGGAACACCGGGGAGCTGTTTTTT	CASSQPKGGNTGELFF